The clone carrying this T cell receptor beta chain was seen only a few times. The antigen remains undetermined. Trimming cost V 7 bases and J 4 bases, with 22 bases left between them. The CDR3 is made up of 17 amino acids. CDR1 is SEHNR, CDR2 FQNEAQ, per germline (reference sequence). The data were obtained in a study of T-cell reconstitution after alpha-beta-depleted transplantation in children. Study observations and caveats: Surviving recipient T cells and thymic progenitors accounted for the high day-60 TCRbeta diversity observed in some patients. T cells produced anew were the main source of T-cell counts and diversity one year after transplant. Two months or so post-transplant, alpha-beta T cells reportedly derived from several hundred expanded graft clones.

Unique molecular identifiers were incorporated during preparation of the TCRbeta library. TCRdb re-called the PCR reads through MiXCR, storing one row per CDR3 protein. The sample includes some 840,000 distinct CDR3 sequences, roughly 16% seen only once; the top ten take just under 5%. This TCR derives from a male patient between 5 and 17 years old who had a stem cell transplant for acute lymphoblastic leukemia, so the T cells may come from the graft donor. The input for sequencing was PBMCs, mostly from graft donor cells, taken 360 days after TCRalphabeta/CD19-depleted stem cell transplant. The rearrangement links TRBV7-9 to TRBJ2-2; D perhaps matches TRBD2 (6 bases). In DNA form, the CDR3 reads TGTGCCAGCACCCCTAGCGAGCTAATCCGTAGCACCGGGGAGCTGTTTTTT. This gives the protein CASTPSELIRSTGELFF.